The source of this TCR beta chain is a study of cytomegalovirus exposure and HLA in healthy donors. Study-wide points: Later analysis suggested links between common viral pathogens and several top significant clusters. As a later analysis revealed, most CMV-associated TCR beta chains appeared HLA-restricted. In vitro, a few CMV-associated chains proved specific for CMV antigens.

Researchers ran the PCR with 60 Vbeta and 13 Jbeta primers. Measured with immunoSEQ multiplex PCR; TCRdb has only the in-frame clones, and not every one. This sample has about 180,000 clones, with approximately 70% found just once. CDR1 SGHRS and CDR2 YFSETQ come from the germline V gene. J lost 5 bases, V lost 4 bases, and 16 bases had no gene match. CDR3 length equals 17 residues. A remark on this clone: Its antigen is as yet unknown.

This donor's record omits CMV serostatus. The clonotype was recovered from a human donor in good health. Sequencing was carried out using PBMCs. This chain joins TRBV5-1 and TRBJ1-1, with 8 nucleotides matching TRBD1. CDR3 sequence reads: CASSPGQGRPRRTEAFF. CDR3 DNA sequence: TGCGCCAGCAGCCCCGGACAGGGTCGACCCCGGAGGACTGAAGCTTTCTTT.